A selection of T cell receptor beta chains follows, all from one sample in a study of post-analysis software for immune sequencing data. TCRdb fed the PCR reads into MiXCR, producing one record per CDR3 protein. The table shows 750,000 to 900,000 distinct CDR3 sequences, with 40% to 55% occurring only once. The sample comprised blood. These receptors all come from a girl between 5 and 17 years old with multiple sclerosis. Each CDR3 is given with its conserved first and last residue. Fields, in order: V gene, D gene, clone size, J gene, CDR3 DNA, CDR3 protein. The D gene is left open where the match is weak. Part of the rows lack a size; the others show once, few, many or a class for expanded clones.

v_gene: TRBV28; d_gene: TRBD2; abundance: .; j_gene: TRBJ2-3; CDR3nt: TGTTTCACGAACGGGGTGGGACTAGCGGGAGCAGATACGCAGTATTTT; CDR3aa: CFTNGVGLAGADTQYF
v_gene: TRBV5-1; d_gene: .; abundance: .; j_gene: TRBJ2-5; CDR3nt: TGCGCCAGCAGCTTACAGGGAGTGTTCCAAGAGACCCAGTACTTC; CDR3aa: CASSLQGVFQETQYF
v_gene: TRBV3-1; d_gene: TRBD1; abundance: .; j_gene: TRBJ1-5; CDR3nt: TGTGCCAGCAGCCAGCGACAGGGTCAGCCCCAGCATTTT; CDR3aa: CASSQRQGQPQHF
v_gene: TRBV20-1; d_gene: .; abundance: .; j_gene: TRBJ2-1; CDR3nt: TGCAGTGCTAGACCCCGGGACACCGGCCCTAAAACCCCCTACAATGAGCAGTTCTTC; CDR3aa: CSARPRDTGPKTPYNEQFF
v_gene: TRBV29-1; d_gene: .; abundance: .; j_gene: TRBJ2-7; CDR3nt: TGCAGCGTTGTAGCGCGGGGTGGAGAGCAGTACTTC; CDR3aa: CSVVARGGEQYF
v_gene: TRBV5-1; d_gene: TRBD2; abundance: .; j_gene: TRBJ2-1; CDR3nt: TGCGCCAGCAGCATGACTAGCGGGAATAATGAGCAGTTCTTC; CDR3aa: CASSMTSGNNEQFF
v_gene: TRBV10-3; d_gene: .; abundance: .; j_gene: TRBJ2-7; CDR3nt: TGTGCCATCTTGGTCGCGGGGGAGCAGTACTTC; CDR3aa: CAILVAGEQYF
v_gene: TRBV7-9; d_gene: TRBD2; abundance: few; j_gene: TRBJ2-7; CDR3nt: TGTGCCAGCAGCTTAGATGCAGGACTAGGGCACTACGAGCAGTACTTC; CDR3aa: CASSLDAGLGHYEQYF
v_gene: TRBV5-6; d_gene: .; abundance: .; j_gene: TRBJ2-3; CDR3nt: TGTGCCAGCAGCTTGGACTTGCCGCCAGATACGCAGTATTTT; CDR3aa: CASSLDLPPDTQYF
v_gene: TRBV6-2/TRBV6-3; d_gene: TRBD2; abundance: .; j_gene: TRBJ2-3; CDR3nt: TGTGCCAGCAGTTACCTCGGGACTAGCGGGATGAGCCGTACAGATACGCAGTATTTT; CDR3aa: CASSYLGTSGMSRTDTQYF
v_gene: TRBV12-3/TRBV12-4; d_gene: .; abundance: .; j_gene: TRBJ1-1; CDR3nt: TGTGCCAGCAGTCCGGTACAGGGCTTTACTGAAGCTTTCTTT; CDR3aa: CASSPVQGFTEAFF
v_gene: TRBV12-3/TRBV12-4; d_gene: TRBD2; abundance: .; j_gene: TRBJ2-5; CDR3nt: TGTGCCAGCAGTTTCCCGGGACTAGCGGGGGAAGAGACCCAGTACTTC; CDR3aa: CASSFPGLAGEETQYF
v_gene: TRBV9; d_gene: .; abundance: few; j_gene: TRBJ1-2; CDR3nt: TGTGCCAGCAGCGTAGGTGGGGAGAGGGGCTACACCTTC; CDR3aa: CASSVGGERGYTF
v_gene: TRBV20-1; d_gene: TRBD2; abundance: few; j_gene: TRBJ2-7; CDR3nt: TGCAGTGCTAGAGATAGACGGGAGGGACCCTACGAGCAGTACTTC; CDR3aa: CSARDRREGPYEQYF
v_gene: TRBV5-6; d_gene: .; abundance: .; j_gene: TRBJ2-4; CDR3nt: TGTGCCAGCAGCCTCACGTTCCAGGGTACCAAAAACATTCAGTACTTC; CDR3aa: CASSLTFQGTKNIQYF
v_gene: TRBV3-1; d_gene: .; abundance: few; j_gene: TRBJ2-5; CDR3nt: TGTGCCAGCAGTCCAGGGGCCCCGTCACGGAGCCAAGAGACCCAGTACTTC; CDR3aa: CASSPGAPSRSQETQYF
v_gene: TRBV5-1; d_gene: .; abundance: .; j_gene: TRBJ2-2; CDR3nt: TGCGCCAGCAGCACAGGACACATGACTAACACCGGGGAGCTGTTTTTT; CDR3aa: CASSTGHMTNTGELFF
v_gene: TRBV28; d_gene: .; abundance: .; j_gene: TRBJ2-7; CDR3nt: TGTGCCAGCAGTTTCCCCTCTAGGGGCCAAGAGCAGTACTTC; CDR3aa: CASSFPSRGQEQYF
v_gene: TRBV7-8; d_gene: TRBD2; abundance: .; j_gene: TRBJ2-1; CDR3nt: TGTGCCAGCAGCTTAGGGGCAGCGGGAGGTTTTTACAATGAGCAGTTCTTC; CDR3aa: CASSLGAAGGFYNEQFF
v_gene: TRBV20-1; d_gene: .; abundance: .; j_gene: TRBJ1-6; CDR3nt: TGCAGTGCCCCTAGCAGGAACTTATCACCCCTCCACTTT; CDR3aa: CSAPSRNLSPLHF
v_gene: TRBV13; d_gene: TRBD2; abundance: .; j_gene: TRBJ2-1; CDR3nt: TGTGCCAGCCTATACTTACAAGCGGGAGGTACCTACAATGAGCAGTTCTTC; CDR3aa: CASLYLQAGGTYNEQFF
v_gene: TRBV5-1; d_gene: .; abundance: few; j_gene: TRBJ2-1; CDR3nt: TGCGCCAGCAGCTTCACGCGGGCGGGGACCTACAATGAGCAGTTCTTC; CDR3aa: CASSFTRAGTYNEQFF
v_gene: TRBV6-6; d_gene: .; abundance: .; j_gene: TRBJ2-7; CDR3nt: TGTGCCAGCAGGGGGGCGGGTATGCGGTACGAGCAGTACTTC; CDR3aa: CASRGAGMRYEQYF
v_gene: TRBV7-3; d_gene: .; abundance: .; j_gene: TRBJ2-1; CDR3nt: TGTGCCAGCAGCCAGATAGCCCGGAGCTCCTACAATGAGCAGTTCTTC; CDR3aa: CASSQIARSSYNEQFF
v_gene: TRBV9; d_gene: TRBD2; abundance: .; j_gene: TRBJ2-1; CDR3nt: TGTGCCAGCAGCGTAGGGACTAGCGGGGGCAATGAGCAGTTCTTC; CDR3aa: CASSVGTSGGNEQFF
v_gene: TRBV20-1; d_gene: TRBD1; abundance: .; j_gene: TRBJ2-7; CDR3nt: TGCAGTGCTGCGACAGGGGGCTTCCACGAGCAGTACTTC; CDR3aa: CSAATGGFHEQYF
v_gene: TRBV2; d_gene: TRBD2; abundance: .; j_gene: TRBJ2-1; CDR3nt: TGTGCCAGCAGCCTAGCGGGATGGGGTTGGGATGAGCAGTTCTTC; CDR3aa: CASSLAGWGWDEQFF
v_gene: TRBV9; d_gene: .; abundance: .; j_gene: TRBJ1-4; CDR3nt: TGTGCCAGCAGCCCCTATACAGGGTCGGGTGAAAAACTGTTTTTT; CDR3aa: CASSPYTGSGEKLFF
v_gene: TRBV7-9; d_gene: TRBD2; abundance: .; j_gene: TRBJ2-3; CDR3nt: TGTGCCAGCAGCCCCGTAGCGGGACGCATTGCAGATACGCAGTATTTT; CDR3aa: CASSPVAGRIADTQYF
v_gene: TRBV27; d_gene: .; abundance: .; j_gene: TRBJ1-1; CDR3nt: TGTGCCAGTGGCTACCAGGGCACTGAAGCTTTCTTT; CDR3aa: CASGYQGTEAFF
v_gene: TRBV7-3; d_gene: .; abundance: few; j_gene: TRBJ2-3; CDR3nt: TGTGCCAGCAGCCCACAGCATAGCACAGATACGCAGTATTTT; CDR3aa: CASSPQHSTDTQYF
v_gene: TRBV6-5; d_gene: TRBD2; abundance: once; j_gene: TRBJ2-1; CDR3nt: TGTGCCAGCTCGGTCCTAGCGGGAGCGGCTGAGCAGTTCTTC; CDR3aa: CASSVLAGAAEQFF
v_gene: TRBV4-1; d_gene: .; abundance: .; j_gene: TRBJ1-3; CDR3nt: TGCGCCAGCAGCCAAGAAGTCTCCCCTGGAAACACCATATATTTT; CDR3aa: CASSQEVSPGNTIYF
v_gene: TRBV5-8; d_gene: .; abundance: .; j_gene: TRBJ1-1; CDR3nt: TGTGCCAGCAGCTTGGTAGGGTCGGCCGAAGCTTTCTTT; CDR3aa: CASSLVGSAEAFF
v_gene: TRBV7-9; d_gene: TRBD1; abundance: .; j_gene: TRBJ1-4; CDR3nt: TGTGCCAGCAGCTTAGGACTCAGACAGGGACATGCAACTAATGAAAAACTGTTTTTT; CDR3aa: CASSLGLRQGHATNEKLFF
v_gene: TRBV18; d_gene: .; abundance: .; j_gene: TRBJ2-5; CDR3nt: TGTGCCAGCTCACCGCTTTTCGGAGGACTCCAAGAGACCCAGTACTTC; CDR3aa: CASSPLFGGLQETQYF
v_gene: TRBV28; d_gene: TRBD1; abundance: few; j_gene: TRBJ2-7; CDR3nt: TGTGCCAGCAGTTCGTCCGGGACAGCCTCCTACGAGCAGTACTTC; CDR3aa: CASSSSGTASYEQYF
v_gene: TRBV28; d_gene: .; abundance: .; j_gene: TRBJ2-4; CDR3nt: TGTGCCAGCACCCTAAGCCCCCAAAACATTCAGTACTTC; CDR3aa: CASTLSPQNIQYF
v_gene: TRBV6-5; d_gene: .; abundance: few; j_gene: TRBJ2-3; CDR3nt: TGTGCCAGCAGTCCGGACAGGGCCGGGACTAGTTGGTATTTT; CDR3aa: CASSPDRAGTSWYF
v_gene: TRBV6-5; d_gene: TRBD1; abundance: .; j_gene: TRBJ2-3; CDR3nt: TGCGCCAGCAGCAAGGACAGGGGGAATACAGATACGCAGTATTTT; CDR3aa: CASSKDRGNTDTQYF
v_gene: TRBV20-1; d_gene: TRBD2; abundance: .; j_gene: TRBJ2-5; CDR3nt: TGCAGTGCCCCTGACACTAGCGGTCCGGGGACCCAGTACTTC; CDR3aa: CSAPDTSGPGTQYF
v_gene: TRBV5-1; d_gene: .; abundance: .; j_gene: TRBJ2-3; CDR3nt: TGCGCCAGCAGCTTGTCGGGACTGGCGGGAAGGACAGATACGCAGTATTTT; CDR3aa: CASSLSGLAGRTDTQYF
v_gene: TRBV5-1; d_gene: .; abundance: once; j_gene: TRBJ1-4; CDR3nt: TGCGCCAGCAGCTTGGAGGACCGCCGGAGACTGTTTTTT; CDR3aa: CASSLEDRRRLFF
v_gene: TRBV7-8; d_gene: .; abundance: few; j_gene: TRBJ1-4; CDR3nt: TGTGCCAGCAGTCGACAGAGCTTCGCAACTAATGAAAAACTGTTTTTT; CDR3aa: CASSRQSFATNEKLFF
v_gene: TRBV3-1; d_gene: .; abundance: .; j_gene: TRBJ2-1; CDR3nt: TGTGCCAGCAGCCAAGATGGGGGTAGCGGTCCCTACAATGAGCAGTTCTTC; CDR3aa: CASSQDGGSGPYNEQFF
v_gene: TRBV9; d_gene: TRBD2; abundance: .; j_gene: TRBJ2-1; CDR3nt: TGTGCCAGCAGCGCCGGGGGGAGCGGGAGGGAAGAGCAGTTCTTC; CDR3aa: CASSAGGSGREEQFF